This T cell receptor (beta chain) emerged from a study of T cells in localized non-small cell lung cancer. This clone is classed as medium-sized (0.01 to 0.1%). Its target is not known. Study-wide results and limits: Sequence data derive from only one tumor region, so heterogeneity remains possible. Uninvolved nearby lung showed the greatest T cell clonality, exceeding that found in tumor. There were a median roughly 62 of the top 100 tumor clones appearing in adjacent lung.

Atypia-free lung next to the tumor was sampled at least 2 cm from its margin. Measured with immunoSEQ multiplex PCR; TCRdb has only the in-frame clones, and not every one. There are about 3,100 clones in the sample; over 20% occur only once, and 13% to 15% lies in the top ten. Sequencing was performed on normal lung tissue next to the tumor, taken before any cancer treatment. This TCR was sampled from a man aged 35-69 years with stage III squamous cell lung carcinoma.

The CDR3 DNA sequence: TGTGCCAGCAGTGAAGTAGATGGTAACACCGGGGAGCTGTTTTTT. It translates to CASSEVDGNTGELFF. V gene TRBV9 combines with J gene TRBJ2-2; no definite D call. V was cut by 5 bases and J by 2 bases, with 13 bases left in between. The CDR3 contains 15 residues. In germline, CDR1 is SGDLS, CDR2 YYNGEE.